The next 30 T cell receptor beta chains were all read from a single sample in a study of CD8 T cells in Susac syndrome (dated by TCRdb to between 2018 and 2021). The library came from the immunoSEQ multiplex PCR assay. RNA was extracted with the RNeasy kit and about 0.5 to 1 ug was reverse transcribed using random hexamers. Through fastp at Q25 and MiXCR, TCRdb rebuilt clones from the public reads, retaining in-frame beta chains. Duplicate CDR3 protein sequences are folded into a single record with the most common DNA and genes. Across this sample there are about 190,000 distinct CDR3 sequences, with 85% to 95% seen only once. Less than 0.2% of the sample rests with the top ten. The material sequenced was CD8+ T cells from PBMCs. These receptors came from a human donor with Susac syndrome.

This sequence joins TRBV27 and TRBJ1-2, with 7 bases identical to TRBD1. V lost 5 bases to trimming and J lost 2 bases; unmatched junction nucleotides: 5. Germline V gene data show CDR1 as MNHEY and CDR2 as SMNVEV (reference sequence). This CDR3 contains 14 residues. CDR3 in amino acids: CASSLTGPNYGYTF. In DNA, the CDR3 is TGTGCCAGCAGTCTGACAGGGCCCAACTATGGCTACACCTTC.

The V gene is TRBV20-1, the J gene TRBJ2-5, with 11 bases matching TRBD1. The ends lost 6 bases at V and 4 bases at J; junction bases unmatched: 10. This CDR3 region has 15 residues. Germline CDR1 is DFQATT and CDR2 is SNEGSKA (reference sequence). This CDR3 reads CSAEGQGGVGETQYF. In nucleotides, the CDR3 is TGCAGTGCAGAGGGACAGGGGGGAGTGGGAGAGACCCAGTACTTC.

The V call is TRBV9, the J call TRBJ2-7; TRBD1 agrees at 11 bases. The CDR3 length is 15 residues. The V gene's germline CDR1 is SGDLS and CDR2 YYNGEE. V was pared by 4 bases and J by 7 bases, with 10 bases of the junction left unmatched. The CDR3 sequence is CASSFRDRGNGEQYF. CDR3 DNA: TGTGCCAGCAGCTTCAGGGACAGGGGGAACGGGGAGCAGTACTTC.

This clonotype was seen just once. This chain links TRBV4-2 with TRBJ1-5; D call uncertain. The CDR3 totals 15 residues. Germline CDR1 reads LGHNA; CDR2 reads YNFKEQ. V lost 0 bases to trimming and J lost 5 bases, with 11 bases between them. The CDR3 region has the DNA TGTGCCAGCAGCCAAGATGCAGTGGGGTATCAGCCCCAGCATTTT. Its protein is CASSQDAVGYQPQHF.

This sequence joins TRBV27 and TRBJ2-3; tentative D call: TRBD2 (6 bases). CDR1 and CDR2 (germline): MNHEY, SMNVEV (reference sequence). The V end lost 5 bases, the J end lost 4 bases, and 10 bases lay between the germline ends. The CDR3 consists of 13 residues. The CDR3: CASSATRADTQYF. Here the CDR3 DNA reads TGTGCCAGCAGTGCGACTAGAGCAGATACGCAGTATTTT.

The chain couples TRBV7-9 to TRBJ1-4, with 9 bases that match TRBD1. Looked up from germline, CDR1 is SEHNR and CDR2 is FQNEAQ (reference sequence). This CDR3 contains 16 residues. With 1 base clipped from V and 8 bases from J, the junction kept 8 bases outside the gene matches. CDR3: CASSLGLTGGGEKLFF. CDR3 in DNA: TGTGCCAGCAGCTTAGGTTTAACAGGGGGCGGAGAAAAACTGTTTTTT.

V is TRBV20-1 and J is TRBJ2-1; D tentatively fits TRBD1 or TRBD2 (5 bases each). V lost 3 bases, J lost 0 bases, and 18 bases lay in between. CDR3 length: 17 residues. Germline V gene data show CDR1 as DFQATT and CDR2 as SNEGSKA (reference sequence). As DNA, the CDR3 is TGCAGTGCTAGGGGGGTCCGGGCGGAGAGCTCCTACAATGAGCAGTTCTTC. It yields the protein CSARGVRAESSYNEQFF.

CDR3 amino acids: CASSRREGPYNEQFF. The CDR3 DNA is TGTGCCAGCAGCCGACGGGAGGGCCCCTACAATGAGCAGTTCTTC. The chain uses TRBV14 and TRBJ2-1; 8 bases agree with TRBD2. The CDR3 sequence is 15 residues long. Trimming took 4 bases from V and 2 from J; bases not matched to a gene: 4. Germline V gene lookup returns CDR1 SGHDN and CDR2 FVKESK. Full variable domain (remainder filled in from reference TRBV14 and TRBJ2-1): EAGVTQFPSHSVIEKGQTVTLRCDPISGHDNLYWYRRVMGKEIKFLLHFVKESKQDESGMPNNRFLAERTGGTYSTLKVQPAELEDSGVYFCASSRREGPYNEQFFGPGTRLTVL.

The CDR3 DNA reads TGTGCCAGCAGCAAAGGACTAGCGGAGTACAATGAGCAGTTCTTC. It encodes CASSKGLAEYNEQFF. V is TRBV5-4 and J is TRBJ2-1, with TRBD2 matching 10 bases. Looked up from germline, CDR1 is SGHNT and CDR2 is YYREEE (reference sequence). The CDR3 covers 15 residues. Trimming took 4 bases from V and 4 from J; bases not matched to a gene: 5.

The CDR3 protein is CASSLSSGSYNEQFF. CDR3 sequence (DNA): TGTGCCAGCAGCTTATCTAGCGGGAGCTACAATGAGCAGTTCTTC. J is TRBJ2-1 and V is TRBV7-8; 10 bases line up with TRBD2. This CDR3 spans 15 amino acids. The junction had 1 base not matched to a gene; V was cut back by 2 bases and J by 3 bases. Germline V gene lookup returns CDR1 SGHVS and CDR2 FQNEAQ.

The V and J genes are TRBV27 and TRBJ2-3, with 8 bases matching TRBD1. With 8 bases clipped from V and 6 bases from J, the junction kept 10 bases outside the gene matches. The germline V gene encodes CDR1 MNHEY and CDR2 SMNVEV (reference sequence). The CDR3 totals 14 residues. CDR3 sequence reads: CASSRTGFYDTQYF. The CDR3 DNA follows: TGTGCCAGCTCTCGGACAGGGTTTTACGATACGCAGTATTTT.

The chain joins TRBV5-6 to TRBJ2-7; TRBD2 aligns across 12 bases. The CDR3 has 15 residues. The V and J ends lost 3 bases and 5 bases, in that order; junction bases with no gene match: 6. CDR1 SGHDT and CDR2 YYEEEE come from the germline V gene. This chain's CDR3 is CASSSSGGAVDEQYF. The DNA for the CDR3 is TGTGCCAGCAGCTCTAGCGGGGGGGCCGTGGACGAGCAGTACTTC.

The CDR3 sequence is CSVDTVGAGNTIYF. The CDR3 nucleotides read TGCAGCGTTGATACAGTAGGGGCTGGAAACACCATATATTTT. V and J are TRBV29-1 and TRBJ1-3; a possible D gene is TRBD1 (5 bases). Looked up from germline, CDR1 is SQVTM and CDR2 is ANQGSEA. V shed 3 bases and J shed 2 bases, with 11 bases lying between them. The CDR3 runs to 14 residues.

The chain combines TRBV7-3 with TRBJ2-2; tentative D call: TRBD1 (6 bases). This CDR3 is built from 14 residues. In germline, CDR1 is SGHTA, CDR2 FQGTGA. Trimming removed 4 bases from V and 6 bases from J, with 12 bases in between. CDR3: CASSSTAGAGELFF. The CDR3 DNA follows: TGTGCCAGCAGCTCTACAGCAGGGGCCGGGGAGCTGTTTTTT.

This clonotype occurred once. This rearrangement joins TRBV9 to TRBJ1-1, with D tentatively TRBD1 (5 bases). The germline CDR1 and CDR2 sequences are SGDLS and YYNGEE. The CDR3 totals 14 residues. V lost 0 bases, J lost 1 base, and 7 bases lay in between. The CDR3 protein is CASSVGTPNTEAFF. In DNA form, the CDR3 reads TGTGCCAGCAGCGTAGGGACACCGAACACTGAAGCTTTCTTT.

The sample holds one count of this clonotype. The chain joins TRBV27 to TRBJ1-5, with D unresolved. The CDR3 has 13 amino acids. V lost 5 bases, J lost 1 base, and 6 bases lay in between. CDR1 and CDR2 (germline): MNHEY, SMNVEV (reference sequence). The CDR3 sequence is CASSPLSNQPQHF. The CDR3 DNA reads TGTGCCAGCAGTCCCCTAAGCAATCAGCCCCAGCATTTT.

This chain joins TRBV5-1 and TRBJ1-2; no reliable D call. Germline CDR1 and CDR2: SGHRS and YFSETQ. Trimming took off 3 bases at V and 8 bases at J, with 11 bases between the two ends. The CDR3 loop spans 12 amino acids. CDR3 amino acids: CASSSYRAGYTF. The CDR3 DNA is TGCGCCAGCAGCTCCTACAGAGCGGGCTACACCTTC.

This clonotype was detected a few times. The V gene is TRBV5-1, the J gene TRBJ1-1, with D unclear. CDR1 and CDR2 from the germline V gene are SGHRS and YFSETQ. This CDR3 has 11 amino acids. Trimming took off 0 bases at V and 7 bases at J, with 4 bases between the two ends. The CDR3 is CASSLGYEAFF. In nucleotides, the CDR3 is TGCGCCAGCAGCTTGGGTTATGAAGCTTTCTTT.

As DNA, the CDR3 is TGTGCCACGACGGGGGGGAATTACGAGCAGTACTTC. Protein sequence: CATTGGNYEQYF. V and J are TRBV19 and TRBJ2-7, with 8 nucleotides matching TRBD2. CDR3 length: 12 residues. V lost 10 bases, J lost 4 bases, and 6 bases stayed unmatched. Looked up from germline, CDR1 is LNHDA and CDR2 is SQIVND (reference sequence).

V usage is TRBV7-3 and J usage is TRBJ2-5; possibly TRBD1 or TRBD2 for D (5 bases each). This CDR3 contains 14 residues. The germline V gene has CDR1 SGHTA and CDR2 FQGTGA. V was cut by 5 bases and J by 0 bases, with 10 bases left in between. The CDR3 nucleotides are TGTGCCAGCAGCCCAGGGACGGACCAAGAGACCCAGTACTTC. Its protein is CASSPGTDQETQYF.

V usage is TRBV21-1 and J usage is TRBJ2-7. TRBV21-1 is termed a pseudogene. The CDR3 has 11 amino acids. For the CDR3, the DNA is TGTGCCAGTTTCATCAACTACGAGCAGTACTTC. Its protein is CASFINYEQYF.

This clonotype showed up just once. The chain carries TRBV28 and TRBJ2-5; D is unresolved. In germline, CDR1 is MDHEN, CDR2 SYDVKM. V shed 7 bases and J shed 1 base, with 19 bases lying between them. This CDR3 contains 16 residues. The CDR3 DNA sequence: TGTGCCAGCAATAGTCGGCTGGAAAGGTTCCAAGAGACCCAGTACTTC. Translated, it gives CASNSRLERFQETQYF.

The chain employs TRBV6-5 and TRBJ2-1, with D possibly matching TRBD2 (5 bases). Trimming removed 4 bases at V and 3 bases at J, with 13 bases between. The CDR3 spans 15 residues. Looked up from germline, CDR1 is MNHEY and CDR2 is SVGAGI. CDR3 in amino acids: CASSSQADIYNEQFF. DNA of the CDR3: TGTGCCAGCAGTTCCCAAGCGGATATCTACAATGAGCAGTTCTTC.

The rearrangement links TRBV12-3 or TRBV12-4 to TRBJ2-1; D not certain. The CDR3 totals 12 residues. Trimming took off 5 bases at V and 7 bases at J, with 9 bases between the two ends. The CDR3 DNA sequence: TGTGCCAGCAGTCGGGTAGGAAATGAGCAGTTCTTC. Its translation is CASSRVGNEQFF.

The chain employs TRBV20-1 and TRBJ2-5; 9 bases are shared with TRBD2. The germline V gene encodes CDR1 DFQATT and CDR2 SNEGSKA (reference sequence). After removal of 3 bases from V and 2 bases from J, the junction contained 4 bases not matched to a gene. The CDR3 runs 14 residues. The CDR3 loop reads CSARSLAGQETQYF. The DNA of the CDR3 is TGCAGTGCTAGGAGTCTAGCGGGACAAGAGACCCAGTACTTC.

This clonotype appeared once. In nucleotides, the CDR3 is TGTGCCACCAGTGCTGGAGGTTACGAGACCCAGTACTTC. As protein: CATSAGGYETQYF. V is TRBV24-1 and J is TRBJ2-5; D perhaps matches TRBD2 (5 bases). CDR3 length equals 13 residues. V lost 5 bases, J lost 5 bases, and 11 bases lay in between. In germline, CDR1 is KGHDR, CDR2 SFDVKD.

This clonotype was observed a single time. This chain connects TRBV27 to TRBJ2-7; D is unclear. Trimming removed 3 bases from V and 6 bases from J, with 3 bases in between. The CDR3 is 10 residues long. CDR1 is MNHEY and CDR2 is SMNVEV in the germline V gene (reference sequence). CDR3 DNA sequence: TGTGCCAGCAGTTTTGTCGAGCAGTACTTC. Encoded protein: CASSFVEQYF.

This clonotype was picked up one time. The chain carries TRBV10-3 and TRBJ1-2; D may be TRBD1 (5 bases). Germline-derived CDR1 and CDR2 are ENHRY and SYGVKD. The V end was cut by 8 bases, the J end by 7 bases, with 14 bases between. There are 12 residues in the CDR3. This CDR3 is CAIGRIDSGYTF. CDR3 DNA sequence: TGTGCCATCGGAAGAATAGACAGTGGCTACACCTTC.

The genes are TRBV27 and TRBJ2-2; D unclear. CDR1 and CDR2 from the germline V gene are MNHEY and SMNVEV (reference sequence). V was pared by 4 bases and J by 1 base, with 4 bases between. The CDR3 has 13 residues. CDR3 nucleotide sequence: TGTGCCAGCAGTTCTCTGAACACCGGGGAGCTGTTTTTT. This codes for CASSSLNTGELFF.

The V and J genes are TRBV4-1 and TRBJ2-6, with D uncertain. Trimming pared 2 bases from V and 0 bases from J, leaving 8 bases between. The CDR3 is made up of 16 amino acids. Germline lookup yields CDR1 MGHRA and CDR2 YSYEKL. The CDR3 DNA follows: TGCGCCAGCAGCCAAACATGGGGCTCTGGGGCCAACGTCCTGACTTTC. Translation: CASSQTWGSGANVLTF.